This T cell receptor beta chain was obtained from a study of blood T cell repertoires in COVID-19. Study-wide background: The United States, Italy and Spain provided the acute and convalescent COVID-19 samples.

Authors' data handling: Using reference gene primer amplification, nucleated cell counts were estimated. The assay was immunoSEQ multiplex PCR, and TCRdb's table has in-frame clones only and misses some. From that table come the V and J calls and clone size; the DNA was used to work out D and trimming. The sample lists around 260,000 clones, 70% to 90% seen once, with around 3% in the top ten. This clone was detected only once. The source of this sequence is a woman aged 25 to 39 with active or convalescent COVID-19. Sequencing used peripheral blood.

For the CDR3, the DNA is TGTGCCAGCACCGGGACAGGGGTGAAGAACACTGAAGCTTTCTTT. Translating gives CASTGTGVKNTEAFF. The J gene is TRBJ1-1, the V gene TRBV2; 10 positions agree with TRBD1. Germline lookup yields CDR1 SNHLY and CDR2 FYNNEI. The length of the CDR3 is 15 residues. Unmatched junction bases numbered 6, after V lost 7 bases and J lost 1 base. Complete variable domain (other parts from reference TRBV2 and TRBJ1-1): EPEVTQTPSHQVTQMGQEVILRCVPISNHLYFYWYRQILGQKVEFLVSFYNNEISEKSEIFDDQFSVERPDGSNFTLKIRSTKLEDSAMYFCASTGTGVKNTEAFFGQGTRLTVV.